This TCR beta chain was sequenced for a study of response to subunit inactivated influenza vaccine. Study results and caveats: There was a suggestion from the authors that each seasonal influenza vaccination recruits few new T cells.

The CDR3 covers 14 residues. Trimming shortened V by 5 bases and J by 10 bases, and 20 bases separated the two germline ends. Each CDR3 protein is one row after TCRdb ran MiXCR on the RT-PCR reads. This table holds around 500,000 distinct CDR3 sequences, approximately 11% found once. This clonotype was recorded many times. The antigen remains unidentified. Sequencing was performed on PBMCs from blood, taken 45 days after vaccination. V gene TRBV12-3 or TRBV12-4 combines with J gene TRBJ2-5, with D perhaps TRBD1 or TRBD2 (5 bases each). The TCR sequence derives from a man aged 45-65 years who received an inactivated influenza vaccine. CDR3 coding DNA: TGTGCCAGCAGTCCAAGGGACGGATCAATTGTCCAGTACTTC. Protein sequence: CASSPRDGSIVQYF.